This TCR beta chain was profiled in a study of identical twins. One entry per CDR3 protein, called by TCRdb with MiXCR from the 5' RACE reads. The table includes about 700,000 distinct CDR3 sequences, 5.5% to 7.5% detected once. There are many counts of this clonotype. What it binds is unknown. The V and J ends lost 11 bases and 4 bases respectively, with 17 bases between them. Per the germline V gene, CDR1 is MGHDK and CDR2 is SYGVNS. The CDR3 is 13 residues long. Findings and caveats of the study: The degree of excess twin sharing was weaker in beta out-of-frame sequences. Models underestimated TCR alpha sharing (out-of-frame) in monozygotic twins.

The receptor's source is a man aged 18 to 29 in good health. Input material: naive T cells sorted from blood. V usage is TRBV25-1 and J usage is TRBJ1-2; unclear D gene. The CDR3 reads CAASRVVGYGYTF. DNA of the CDR3: TGTGCCGCCTCAAGGGTGGTCGGCTATGGCTACACCTTC.